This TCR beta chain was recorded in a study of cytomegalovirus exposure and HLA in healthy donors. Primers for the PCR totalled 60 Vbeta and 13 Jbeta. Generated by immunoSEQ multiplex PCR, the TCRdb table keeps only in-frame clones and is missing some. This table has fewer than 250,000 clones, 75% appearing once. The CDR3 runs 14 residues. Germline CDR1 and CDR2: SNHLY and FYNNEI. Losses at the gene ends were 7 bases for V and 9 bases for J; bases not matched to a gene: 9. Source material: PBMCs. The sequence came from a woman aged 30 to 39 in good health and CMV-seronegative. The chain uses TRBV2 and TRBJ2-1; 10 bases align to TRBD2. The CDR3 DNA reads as TGTGCCAGCATCCCAGCGGGAGGGTTCGGTGAGCAGTTCTTC. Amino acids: CASIPAGGFGEQFF.